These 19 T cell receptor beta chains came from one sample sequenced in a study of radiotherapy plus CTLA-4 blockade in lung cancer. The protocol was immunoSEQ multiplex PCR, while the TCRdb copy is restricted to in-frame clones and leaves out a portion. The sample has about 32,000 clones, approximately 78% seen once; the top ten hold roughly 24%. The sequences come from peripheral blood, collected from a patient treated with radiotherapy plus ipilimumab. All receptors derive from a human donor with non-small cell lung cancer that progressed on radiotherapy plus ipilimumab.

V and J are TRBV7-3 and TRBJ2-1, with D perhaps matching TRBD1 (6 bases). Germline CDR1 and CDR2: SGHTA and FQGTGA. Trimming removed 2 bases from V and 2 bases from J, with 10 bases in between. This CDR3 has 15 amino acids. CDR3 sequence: CASSLDRTPYNEQFF. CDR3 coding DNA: TGTGCCAGCAGCTTAGACAGGACCCCCTACAATGAGCAGTTCTTC.

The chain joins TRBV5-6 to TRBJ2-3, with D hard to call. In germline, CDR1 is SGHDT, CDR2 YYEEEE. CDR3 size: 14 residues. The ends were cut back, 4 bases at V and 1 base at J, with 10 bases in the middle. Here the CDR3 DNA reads TGTGCCAGCAGCCACCCATCGGGCACAGATACGCAGTATTTT. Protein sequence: CASSHPSGTDTQYF. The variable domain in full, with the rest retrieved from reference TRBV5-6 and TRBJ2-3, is DAGVTQSPTHLIKTRGQQVTLRCSPKSGHDTVSWYQQALGQGPQFIFQYYEEEERQRGNFPDRFSGHQFPNYSSELNVNALLLGDSALYLCASSHPSGTDTQYFGPGTRLTVL.

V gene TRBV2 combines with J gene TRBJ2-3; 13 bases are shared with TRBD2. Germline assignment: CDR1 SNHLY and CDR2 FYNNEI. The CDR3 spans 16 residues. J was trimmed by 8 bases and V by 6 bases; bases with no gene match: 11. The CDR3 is CASRLFTSGGASTQYF. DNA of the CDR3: TGTGCCAGCAGGCTTTTTACTAGCGGGGGGGCGAGTACGCAGTATTTT.

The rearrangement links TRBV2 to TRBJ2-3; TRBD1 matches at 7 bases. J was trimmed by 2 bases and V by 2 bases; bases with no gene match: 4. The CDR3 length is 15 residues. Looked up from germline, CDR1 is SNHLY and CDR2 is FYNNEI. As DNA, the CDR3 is TGTGCCAGCAGTGAAAGGACAGGACTCACAGATACGCAGTATTTT. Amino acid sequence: CASSERTGLTDTQYF. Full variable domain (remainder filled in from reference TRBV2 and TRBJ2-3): EPEVTQTPSHQVTQMGQEVILRCVPISNHLYFYWYRQILGQKVEFLVSFYNNEISEKSEIFDDQFSVERPDGSNFTLKIRSTKLEDSAMYFCASSERTGLTDTQYFGPGTRLTVL.

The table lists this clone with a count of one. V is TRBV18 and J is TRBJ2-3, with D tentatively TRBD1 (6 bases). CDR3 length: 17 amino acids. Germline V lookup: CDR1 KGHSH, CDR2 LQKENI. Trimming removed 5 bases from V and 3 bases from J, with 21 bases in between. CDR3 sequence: CASSTVGHTGRTDTQYF. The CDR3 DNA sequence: TGTGCCAGCTCAACCGTGGGACACACTGGTCGGACAGATACGCAGTATTTT.

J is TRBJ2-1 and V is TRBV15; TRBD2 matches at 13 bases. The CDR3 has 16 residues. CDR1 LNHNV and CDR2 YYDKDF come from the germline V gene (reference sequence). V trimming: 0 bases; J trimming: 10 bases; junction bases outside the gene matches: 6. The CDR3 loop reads CATSRDSGLAGVEQFF. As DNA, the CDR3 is TGTGCCACCAGCAGAGATAGCGGACTAGCGGGGGTAGAGCAGTTCTTC.

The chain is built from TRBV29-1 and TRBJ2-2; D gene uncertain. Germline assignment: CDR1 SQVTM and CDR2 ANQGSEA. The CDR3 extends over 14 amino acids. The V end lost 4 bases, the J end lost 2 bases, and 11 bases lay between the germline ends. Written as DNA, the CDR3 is TGCAGCGTTGGGAGTGGGTTTAACACCGGGGAGCTGTTTTTT. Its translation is CSVGSGFNTGELFF.

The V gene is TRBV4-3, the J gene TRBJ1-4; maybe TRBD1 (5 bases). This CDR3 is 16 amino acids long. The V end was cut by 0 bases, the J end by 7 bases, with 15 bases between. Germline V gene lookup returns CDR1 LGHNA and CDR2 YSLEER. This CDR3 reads CASSQDGVGRGEKLFF. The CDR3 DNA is TGCGCCAGCAGCCAAGATGGTGTGGGGAGGGGTGAAAAACTGTTTTTT.

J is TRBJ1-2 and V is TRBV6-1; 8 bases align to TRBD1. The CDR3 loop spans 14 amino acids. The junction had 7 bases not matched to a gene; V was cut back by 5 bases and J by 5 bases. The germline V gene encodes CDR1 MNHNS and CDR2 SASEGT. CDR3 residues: CASSSDRVKYGYTF. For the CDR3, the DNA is TGTGCCAGCAGTTCGGACAGGGTGAAGTATGGCTACACCTTC.

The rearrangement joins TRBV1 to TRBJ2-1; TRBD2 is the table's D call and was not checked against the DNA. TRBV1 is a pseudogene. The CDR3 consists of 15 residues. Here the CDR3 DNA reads TGCACCAGCAGCCCGCTAGCGGGGGTGTACAATGAGCAGTTCTTC. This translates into CTSSPLAGVYNEQFF.

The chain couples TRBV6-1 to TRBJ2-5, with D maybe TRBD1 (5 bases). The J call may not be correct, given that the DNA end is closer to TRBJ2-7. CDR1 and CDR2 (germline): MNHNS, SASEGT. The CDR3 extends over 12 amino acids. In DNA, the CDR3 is TGTGCCAGCAGTCAGGGTACCTACGAGCAGTACTTC. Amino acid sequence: CASSQGTYEQYF.

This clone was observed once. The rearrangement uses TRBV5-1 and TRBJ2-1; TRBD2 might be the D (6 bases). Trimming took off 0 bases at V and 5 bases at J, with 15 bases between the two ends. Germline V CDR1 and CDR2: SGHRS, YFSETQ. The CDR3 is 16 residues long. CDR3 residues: CASSLGTSRMNNEQFF. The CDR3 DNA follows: TGCGCCAGCAGCTTGGGTACTAGCCGAATGAACAATGAGCAGTTCTTC.

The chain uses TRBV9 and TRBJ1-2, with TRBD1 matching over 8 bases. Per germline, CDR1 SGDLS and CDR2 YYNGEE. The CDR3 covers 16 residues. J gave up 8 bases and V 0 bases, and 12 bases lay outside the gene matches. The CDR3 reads CASSVARLDRVGGYTF. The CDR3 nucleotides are TGTGCCAGCAGCGTAGCCCGACTGGACAGGGTAGGGGGCTACACCTTC. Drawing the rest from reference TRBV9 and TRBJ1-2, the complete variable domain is DSGVTQTPKHLITATGQRVTLRCSPRSGDLSVYWYQQSLDQGLQFLIQYYNGEERAKGNILERFSAQQFPDLHSELNLSSLELGDSALYFCASSVARLDRVGGYTFGSGTRLTVV.

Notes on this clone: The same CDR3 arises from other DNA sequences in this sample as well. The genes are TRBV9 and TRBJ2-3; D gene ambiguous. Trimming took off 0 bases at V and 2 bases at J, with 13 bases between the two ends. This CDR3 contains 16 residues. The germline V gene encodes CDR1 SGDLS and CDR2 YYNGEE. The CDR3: CASSVEAGGPTDTQYF. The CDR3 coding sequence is TGTGCCAGCAGCGTAGAGGCTGGTGGGCCCACAGATACGCAGTATTTT.

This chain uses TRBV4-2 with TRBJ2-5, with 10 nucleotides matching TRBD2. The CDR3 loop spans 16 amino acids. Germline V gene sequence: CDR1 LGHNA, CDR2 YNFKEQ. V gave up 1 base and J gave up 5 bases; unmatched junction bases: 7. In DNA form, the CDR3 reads TGTGCCAGCAGCCAAGGGAGTAGCGGGGGGAAGGAGACCCAGTACTTC. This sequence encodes CASSQGSSGGKETQYF.

The CDR3, as DNA: TGTGCCAGCAGCTTAGGGGGGACTGTAAATGAGCAGTTCTTC. It yields the protein CASSLGGTVNEQFF. The chain links TRBV11-2 to TRBJ2-1; tentatively, D is TRBD2 (6 bases). Germline CDR1 is SGHAT and CDR2 is FQNNGV. Trimming took off 1 base at V and 7 bases at J, with 11 bases between the two ends. The CDR3 spans 14 residues.

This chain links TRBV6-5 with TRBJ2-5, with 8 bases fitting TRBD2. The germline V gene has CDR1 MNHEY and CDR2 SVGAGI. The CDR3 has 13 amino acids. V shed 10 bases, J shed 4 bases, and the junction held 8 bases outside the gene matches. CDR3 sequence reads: CAIARAGGETQYF. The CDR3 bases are TGTGCCATCGCTAGGGCGGGGGGAGAGACCCAGTACTTC.

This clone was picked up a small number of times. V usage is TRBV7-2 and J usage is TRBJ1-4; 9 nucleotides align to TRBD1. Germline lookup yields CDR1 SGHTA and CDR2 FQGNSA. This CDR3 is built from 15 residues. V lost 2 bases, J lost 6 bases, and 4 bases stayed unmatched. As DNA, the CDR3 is TGTGCCAGCAGCTTAATCTGGGACAGGGATGAAAAACTGTTTTTT. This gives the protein CASSLIWDRDEKLFF.

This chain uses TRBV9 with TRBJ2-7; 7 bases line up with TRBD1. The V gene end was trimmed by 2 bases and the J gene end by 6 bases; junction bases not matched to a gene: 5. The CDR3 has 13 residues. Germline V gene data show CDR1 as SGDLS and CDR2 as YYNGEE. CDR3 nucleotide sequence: TGTGCCAGCAGCGTGGACAGGTTAAGCGAGCAGTACTTC. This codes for CASSVDRLSEQYF.